The TCR beta chain described here comes from a study of a mutant IDH1 vaccine in newly diagnosed glioma. Study details: Treated patients had a mean age of about 38 years and a 62.5% male, around 40% female split. Week 47 marked visit V13, whereas week 35 marked visit V12. Points from the study as a whole: Among patients, approximately 93% showed immune responses induced by the vaccine.

Stated time point: week 47, end of study. A 20-mer mutant IDH1 peptide at 300 ug was injected subcutaneously with topical imiquimod. Patients had eight vaccinations, in weeks 1, 3, 5, 7, 11, 15, 19 and 23. CDR3 length: 16 residues. Germline V lookup: CDR1 MGHRA, CDR2 YSYEKL. V lost 1 base and J lost 1, with 10 bases in between. The method was immunoSEQ multiplex PCR; TCRdb's version includes in-frame clones alone and lacks a portion of them. The repertoire includes roughly 56,000 clones, 75% of them detected once, and 5% to 6% sits in the top ten. In regard to this clone: Antigen unknown.

This TCR was recovered from a man between 45 and 60 years old with glioma. The material sequenced was PBMCs, taken from a glioma patient whose treatment included an IDH1 peptide vaccine. This chain links TRBV4-1 with TRBJ2-2; possibly TRBD2 for D (6 bases). The CDR3 loop reads CASSQAGRGNTGELFF. CDR3 coding DNA: TGCGCCAGCAGCCAAGCCGGGCGGGGGAACACCGGGGAGCTGTTTTTT.